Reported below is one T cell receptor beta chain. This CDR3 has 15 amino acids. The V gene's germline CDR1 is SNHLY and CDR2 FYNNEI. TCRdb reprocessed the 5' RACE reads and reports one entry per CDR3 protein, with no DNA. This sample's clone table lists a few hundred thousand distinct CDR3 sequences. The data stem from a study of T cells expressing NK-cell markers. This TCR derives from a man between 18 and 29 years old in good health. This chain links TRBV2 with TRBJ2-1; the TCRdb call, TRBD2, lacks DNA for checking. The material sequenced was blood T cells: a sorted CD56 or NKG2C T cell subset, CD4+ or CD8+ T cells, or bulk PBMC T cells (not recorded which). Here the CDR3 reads CASESQASGSFEQFF.